This T cell receptor (beta chain) was sequenced in a study of tumor-infiltrating lymphocytes in primary liver carcinoma. For the study at large: The tumors ranged from about 4 to 10 cm across and fell within stage T1-T3 N0M0. Sample counts of productive TCRbeta reads spanned roughly 3.5 to 8 million; these counts were similar across tissue types. The study, taken as a whole, reports: Between tumor regions, pairs overlapped more than tumor-adjacent and tumor-blood pairs did.

Starting material of 400 to 600 ng total RNA yielded TCR beta cDNA via a constant-region primer. What produced the TCR beta libraries was three nested multiplex PCR rounds using slightly modified ARM-PCR. TCRdb reprocessed the multiplex PCR reads via MiXCR and lists one record per CDR3 protein. The sample yields 190,000 or so distinct CDR3 sequences, roughly two thirds seen once. Remarks on this clonotype: Its specificity is not known. The junction shows a germline mismatch at one end, possibly a read error.

Germline DNA was extracted too, while blood RNA derived from unsorted whole blood. The researchers drew approximately 4 milliliters of peripheral blood before surgery. This receptor was obtained from a woman between 55 and 75 years old with primary liver carcinoma and hepatitis B virus infection. Sequencing was done on a sample of peripheral blood.

In nucleotides, the CDR3 is TGTTCCAGCAGTGTTACACGGGCGGACTATGGCTACACCTTC. This sequence encodes CSSSVTRADYGYTF. This chain uses TRBV6-5 with TRBJ1-2, with D unresolved. The CDR3 has 14 residues. Germline assignment: CDR1 MNHEY and CDR2 SVGAGI.